Below, 21 T cell receptor beta chains from the same sample are listed, as sequenced in a study of T cells after yellow fever vaccination. Each CDR3 protein is one row after TCRdb ran MiXCR on the 5' RACE reads. The profile shows 170,000 or so distinct CDR3 sequences, 7% to 10% of them singletons. The sequencing here drew on CD8+ T cells sorted from PBMCs, taken 45 days after the yellow fever booster vaccination. These TCRs come from a man aged 18-30 years who received the YFV17D yellow fever vaccine.

The rearrangement joins TRBV6-6 to TRBJ2-1, with 9 bases that match TRBD2. V lost 6 bases, J lost 9 bases, and 15 bases stayed unmatched. From germline, CDR1 is MNHNY and CDR2 SVGAGI (reference sequence). The CDR3 extends over 16 amino acids. The CDR3 loop reads CASSSISSGARGEQFF. The CDR3 DNA sequence: TGTGCCAGCAGCTCCATCTCTAGCGGGGCCAGGGGTGAGCAGTTCTTC.

The V gene is TRBV4-3, the J gene TRBJ2-7; 12 bases line up with TRBD2. This CDR3 is 14 amino acids long. Germline V gene sequence: CDR1 LGHNA, CDR2 YSLEER. J gave up 5 bases and V 4 bases, and 3 bases lay outside the gene matches. In DNA form, the CDR3 reads TGCGCCAGCAGCCCCCGGACTAGCGGGAACGAGCAGTACTTC. Its protein is CASSPRTSGNEQYF.

The chain recombines TRBV29-1 with TRBJ2-3, with D uncertain. Germline-derived CDR1 and CDR2 are SQVTM and ANQGSEA. The CDR3 is 15 residues long. Trimming cost V 3 bases and J 6 bases, with 19 bases left between them. DNA of the CDR3: TGCAGCGTTGAGACTGGGCAGGCCGAGATGGATACGCAGTATTTT. Protein sequence: CSVETGQAEMDTQYF.

This clonotype was found many times. The chain carries TRBV6-4 and TRBJ2-5; 10 bases match TRBD2. The V segment lost 3 bases and the J segment 2 bases; nucleotides outside the gene matches: 3. Looked up from germline, CDR1 is MRHNA and CDR2 is SNTAGT. The CDR3 runs to 15 residues. The CDR3 region is CASSEQAGGQETQYF. Written as DNA, the CDR3 is TGTGCCAGCAGTGAGCAAGCGGGGGGGCAAGAGACCCAGTACTTC.

The rearrangement links TRBV2 to TRBJ2-7; D unclear. V was pared by 5 bases and J by 3 bases, with 2 bases between. The CDR3 has 10 residues. Germline CDR1 SNHLY, CDR2 FYNNEI. CDR3 sequence (DNA): TGTGCCAGCAGTCACTACGAGCAGTACGTC. Translated, it gives CASSHYEQYV.

This clonotype has a count of ten or more. The CDR3 loop reads CASSQLGGEQFF. CDR3 DNA sequence: TGTGCCAGCAGTCAGCTGGGAGGTGAGCAGTTCTTC. The chain carries TRBV27 and TRBJ2-1, with a tentative D call TRBD2 (6 bases). Trimming took 5 bases from V and 9 from J, leaving 11 bases between them. Germline V gene data show CDR1 as MNHEY and CDR2 as SMNVEV (reference sequence). The CDR3 consists of 12 residues.

This clonotype showed up many times. V is TRBV6-4 and J is TRBJ2-3, with D possibly being TRBD2 (5 bases). V was pared by 3 bases and J by 3 bases, with 13 bases between. Germline V lookup: CDR1 MRHNA, CDR2 SNTAGT. The CDR3 is 15 residues long. The CDR3 spells CASSESLERTDTQYF. CDR3 sequence (DNA): TGTGCCAGCAGTGAATCACTAGAAAGGACAGATACGCAGTATTTT.

The gene calls are TRBV12-3 or TRBV12-4 and TRBJ1-4; D may be TRBD1 (6 bases). Trimming cost V 5 bases and J 5 bases, with 15 bases left between them. This CDR3 contains 15 residues. DNA of the CDR3: TGTGCCAGCAGTCGTGACAGGTTAGGGAATGAAAAACTGTTTTTT. This gives the protein CASSRDRLGNEKLFF.

This clonotype has a handful of counts. The V gene is TRBV7-9, the J gene TRBJ2-4, with 10 bases aligning to TRBD1. The V segment lost 0 bases and the J segment 2 bases; nucleotides outside the gene matches: 4. Germline CDR1 and CDR2: SEHNR and FQNEAQ (reference sequence). The CDR3 is made up of 17 amino acids. The CDR3 is CASSLAGTGVSKNIQYF. For the CDR3, the DNA is TGTGCCAGCAGCTTAGCCGGGACAGGGGTATCCAAAAACATTCAGTACTTC. The full variable domain, in which reference TRBV7-9 and TRBJ2-4 provide the parts outside the CDR3, is DTGVSQNPRHKITKRGQNVTFRCDPISEHNRLYWYRQTLGQGPEFLTYFQNEAQLEKSRLLSDRFSAERPKGSFSTLEIQRTEQGDSAMYLCASSLAGTGVSKNIQYFGAGTRLSVL.

This clonotype turned up a few times. The V and J genes are TRBV7-9 and TRBJ1-5; D is unresolved. The CDR3 totals 16 residues. Germline V gene data show CDR1 as SEHNR and CDR2 as FQNEAQ (reference sequence). V was shortened by 1 base and J by 2 bases, with 12 bases between the two germline ends. In nucleotides, the CDR3 is TGTGCCAGCAGCTTAGTGGGGAAAGGTGGCAATCAGCCCCAGCATTTT. This translates into CASSLVGKGGNQPQHF.

This chain joins TRBV12-3 or TRBV12-4 and TRBJ1-2; D may be TRBD1 (5 bases). This CDR3 is 14 amino acids long. V was clipped by 6 bases and J by 6 bases, with 17 bases between them. CDR3 sequence reads: CASSPVGAADGYTF. Written as DNA, the CDR3 is TGTGCCAGCAGCCCAGTTGGGGCCGCGGATGGCTACACCTTC.

In this sample, this clonotype turned up a few times. The CDR3 nucleotides are TGTGCCAGCAGCCGAACTTACAATGAGCAGTTCTTC. It encodes CASSRTYNEQFF. The V gene is TRBV7-9, the J gene TRBJ2-1; D is unclear. The CDR3 is 12 amino acids. The germline V gene encodes CDR1 SEHNR and CDR2 FQNEAQ (reference sequence). V lost 5 bases and J lost 4, with 6 bases in between.

This chain uses TRBV3-1 with TRBJ2-1; no definite D call. Germline assignment: CDR1 LGHDT and CDR2 YNNKEL (reference sequence). Between the trimmed V and J ends, which lost 1 base and 5 bases, there was a span of 15 bases. The CDR3 has 16 residues. The CDR3 loop is CASSQGKGFGDNEQFF. CDR3 coding DNA: TGTGCCAGCAGCCAAGGAAAAGGATTCGGAGACAATGAGCAGTTCTTC.

V and J are TRBV5-1 and TRBJ2-3; D unresolved. Germline CDR1 SGHRS, CDR2 YFSETQ. V lost 6 bases and J lost 3, with 17 bases in between. The CDR3 contains 15 residues. In DNA form, the CDR3 reads TGCGCCAGCACCCCCTCGGGCAGGCCGACAGATACGCAGTATTTT. Its translation is CASTPSGRPTDTQYF.

The table lists this clonotype with a few counts. The chain is built from TRBV6-5 and TRBJ1-1; D is ambiguous. The V end was cut by 0 bases, the J end by 6 bases, with 11 bases between. Per the germline V gene, CDR1 is MNHEY and CDR2 is SVGAGI. The CDR3 has 14 residues. The CDR3 spells CASSYSGFQSEAFF. The CDR3 nucleotides read TGTGCCAGCAGTTACTCGGGGTTTCAGTCTGAAGCTTTCTTT.

This clonotype showed up many times. The gene calls are TRBV4-1 and TRBJ2-2, with TRBD1 matching over 8 bases. This CDR3 comprises 16 residues. The ends lost 4 bases at V and 4 bases at J; junction bases unmatched: 8. The germline V gene has CDR1 MGHRA and CDR2 YSYEKL. CDR3 residues: CASSPRGQGGTGELFF. DNA for the CDR3: TGCGCCAGCAGCCCCCGAGGACAGGGCGGCACCGGGGAGCTGTTTTTT.

There are many counts of this clonotype. This chain uses TRBV7-9 with TRBJ2-3; 10 bases are shared with TRBD2. CDR3 size: 15 residues. CDR1 is SEHNR, CDR2 FQNEAQ, per germline (reference sequence). The junction had 5 bases not matched to a gene; V was cut back by 5 bases and J by 3 bases. CDR3: CASSATSGVTDTQYF. In DNA form, the CDR3 reads TGTGCCAGCAGCGCCACTAGCGGGGTAACAGATACGCAGTATTTT.

In this sample, this clonotype turned up a few times. The chain recombines TRBV6-2 or TRBV6-3 with TRBJ1-5; tentative D call: TRBD1 (6 bases). Germline CDR1 is MNHEY and CDR2 is SVGEGT. V was shortened by 0 bases and J by 4 bases, with 16 bases between the two germline ends. This CDR3 region has 17 residues. The CDR3 DNA sequence: TGTGCCAGCAGTTACTCGATCCTTCGGGACACGAATCAGCCCCAGCATTTT. As protein: CASSYSILRDTNQPQHF.

This clonotype has more than one count but fewer than ten. This chain connects TRBV7-2 to TRBJ2-1, with D hard to call. Trimming cost V 2 bases and J 2 bases, with 1 base left between them. The germline V gene encodes CDR1 SGHTA and CDR2 FQGNSA. The length of the CDR3 is 12 residues. The CDR3 protein is CASSLPYNEQFF. The CDR3 bases are TGTGCCAGCAGCTTACCCTACAATGAGCAGTTCTTC.

There are a few counts of this clonotype. This chain links TRBV4-3 with TRBJ1-2; D unclear. Trimming cost V 0 bases and J 4 bases, with 12 bases left between them. The CDR3 spans 15 residues. The germline gives CDR1 LGHNA, CDR2 YSLEER. CDR3 DNA sequence: TGCGCCAGCAGCCAAGATCGTGCGGTCCTCTATGGCTACACCTTC. Translation: CASSQDRAVLYGYTF.

The gene calls are TRBV3-1 and TRBJ1-5; D is unresolved. Trimming stripped 8 bases from V and 0 bases from J, with 20 bases between. This CDR3 is 17 amino acids long. Per germline, CDR1 LGHDT and CDR2 YNNKEL (reference sequence). The CDR3 nucleotides read TGTGCCAGCGGAAGAGGACGGTCCCCCTATAGCAATCAGCCCCAGCATTTT. Amino acids: CASGRGRSPYSNQPQHF.